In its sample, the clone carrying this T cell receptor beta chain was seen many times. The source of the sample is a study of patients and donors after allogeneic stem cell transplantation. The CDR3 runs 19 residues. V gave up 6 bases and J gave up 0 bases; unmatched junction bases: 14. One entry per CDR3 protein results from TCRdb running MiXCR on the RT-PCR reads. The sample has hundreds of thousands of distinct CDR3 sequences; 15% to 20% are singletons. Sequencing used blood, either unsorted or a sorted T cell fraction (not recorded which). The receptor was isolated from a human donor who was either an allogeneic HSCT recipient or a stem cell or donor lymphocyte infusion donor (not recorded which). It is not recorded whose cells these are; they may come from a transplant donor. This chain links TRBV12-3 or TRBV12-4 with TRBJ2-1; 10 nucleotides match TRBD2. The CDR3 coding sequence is TGTGCCAGCAGCTTCCCCGGACTAGCGGATTTTGACTCCTACAATGAGCAGTTCTTC. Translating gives CASSFPGLADFDSYNEQFF.